In its sample, the clone carrying this T cell receptor (beta chain) was seen a few times. Its antigen remains unknown. This entry is derived from a study of T-cell reconstitution after alpha-beta-depleted transplantation in children. Construction of the TCRbeta library involved unique molecular identifiers. TCRdb independently ran MiXCR on the PCR reads; one entry per CDR3 protein. The top ten clones hold around 28% of a sample with roughly 420,000 distinct CDR3 sequences, 15% to 20% of them seen once. Findings and caveats of the study: It was newly produced T cells that mostly accounted for T-cell counts and diversity one year after transplant. Some patients' high day-60 TCRbeta diversity was traced to surviving recipient T cells and thymic progenitors. There were reportedly several hundred expanded graft clones from which alpha-beta T cells came about two months after transplant.

Trimming stripped 0 bases from V and 2 bases from J, with 7 bases between. Germline CDR1 reads MGHRA; CDR2 reads YSYEKL. The CDR3 has 14 residues. Source: PBMCs, mostly from graft donor cells, taken 360 days after TCRalphabeta/CD19-depleted stem cell transplant. V is TRBV4-1 and J is TRBJ2-5; no clear D gene. The clonotype was recovered from a boy in the first two years of life who had a stem cell transplant for Wiskott-Aldrich syndrome, so the T cells may come from the graft donor. The DNA of the CDR3 is TGCGCCAGCAGCCAAGACAGGCCTCAAGAGACCCAGTACTTC. Its translation: CASSQDRPQETQYF.